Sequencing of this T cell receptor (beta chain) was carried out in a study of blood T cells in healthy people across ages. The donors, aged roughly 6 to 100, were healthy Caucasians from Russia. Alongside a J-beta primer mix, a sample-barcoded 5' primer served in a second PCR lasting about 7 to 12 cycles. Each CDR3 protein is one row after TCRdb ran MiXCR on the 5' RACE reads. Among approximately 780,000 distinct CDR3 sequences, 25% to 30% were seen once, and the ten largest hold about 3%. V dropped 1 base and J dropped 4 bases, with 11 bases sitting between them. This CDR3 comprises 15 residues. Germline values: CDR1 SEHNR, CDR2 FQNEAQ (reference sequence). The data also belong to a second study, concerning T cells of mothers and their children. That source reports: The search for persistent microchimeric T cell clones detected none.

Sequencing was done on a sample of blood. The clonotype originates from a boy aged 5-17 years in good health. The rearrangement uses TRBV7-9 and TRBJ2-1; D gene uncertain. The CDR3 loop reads CASSLEGRRYNEQFF. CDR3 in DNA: TGTGCCAGCAGCTTAGAAGGAAGAAGATACAATGAGCAGTTCTTC.